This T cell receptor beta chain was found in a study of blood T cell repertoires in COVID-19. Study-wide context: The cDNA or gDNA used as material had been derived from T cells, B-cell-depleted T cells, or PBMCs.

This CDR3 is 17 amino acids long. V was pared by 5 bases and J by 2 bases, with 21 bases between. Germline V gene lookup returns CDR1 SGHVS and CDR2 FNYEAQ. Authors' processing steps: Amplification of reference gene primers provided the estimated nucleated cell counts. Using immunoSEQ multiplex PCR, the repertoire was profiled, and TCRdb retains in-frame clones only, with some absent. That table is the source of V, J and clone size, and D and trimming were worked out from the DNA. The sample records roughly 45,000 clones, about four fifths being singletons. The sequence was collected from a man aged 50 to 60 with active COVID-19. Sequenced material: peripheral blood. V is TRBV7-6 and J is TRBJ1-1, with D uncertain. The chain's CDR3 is CASSVSPPRPTNTEAFF. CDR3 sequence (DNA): TGTGCCAGCAGCGTATCCCCCCCCAGGCCGACCAACACTGAAGCTTTCTTT.